This T cell receptor (beta chain) was documented in a study of T cell repertoires in cytomegalovirus infection. Overall study context: Both a matching HLA type and CMV infection were indicated by public TCR beta signatures.

TCRdb ran MiXCR on the reads and lists one entry per CDR3 protein. This sample carries approximately 170,000 distinct CDR3 sequences, 15% to 20% of them seen once, and the ten largest clones take approximately 18%. The ends were cut back, 4 bases at V and 4 bases at J, with 14 bases in the middle. The V gene's germline CDR1 is SGHVS and CDR2 FNYEAQ. The CDR3 loop spans 15 amino acids. The chain joins TRBV7-6 to TRBJ2-1, with a possible D match to TRBD2 (5 bases). The sequenced sample was CD8+ T cells from PBMCs. This sequence originates from a human donor in good health (CMV status not recorded). Some clones in this sample may be carry-over from other donors' samples. The CDR3 DNA follows: TGTGCCAGCAGCTCAAGGACCCGGGAATACAATGAGCAGTTCTTC. This translates into CASSSRTREYNEQFF.